This record concerns one TCR beta chain sequence. TCRdb's table, derived via immunoSEQ multiplex PCR, lists solely in-frame clones and lacks some. The table lists 150,000 to 200,000 clones, approximately 94% of them singletons, with 8.5% in the top ten. The data were taken from a study of control samples from healthy donors and cancer patients. CDR1 is MNHEY, CDR2 SVGAGI, per germline. This CDR3 is 12 amino acids long. Trimming pared 6 bases from V and 7 bases from J, leaving 12 bases between. The chain uses TRBV6-5 and TRBJ1-2; a weak D match, TRBD1 (5 bases). The clonotype was recovered from a middle-aged woman in good health. Input material: blood. As DNA, the CDR3 is TGTGCCAGCAGGTCCCAGGGTCCTGGCTACACCTTC. Its translation is CASRSQGPGYTF.